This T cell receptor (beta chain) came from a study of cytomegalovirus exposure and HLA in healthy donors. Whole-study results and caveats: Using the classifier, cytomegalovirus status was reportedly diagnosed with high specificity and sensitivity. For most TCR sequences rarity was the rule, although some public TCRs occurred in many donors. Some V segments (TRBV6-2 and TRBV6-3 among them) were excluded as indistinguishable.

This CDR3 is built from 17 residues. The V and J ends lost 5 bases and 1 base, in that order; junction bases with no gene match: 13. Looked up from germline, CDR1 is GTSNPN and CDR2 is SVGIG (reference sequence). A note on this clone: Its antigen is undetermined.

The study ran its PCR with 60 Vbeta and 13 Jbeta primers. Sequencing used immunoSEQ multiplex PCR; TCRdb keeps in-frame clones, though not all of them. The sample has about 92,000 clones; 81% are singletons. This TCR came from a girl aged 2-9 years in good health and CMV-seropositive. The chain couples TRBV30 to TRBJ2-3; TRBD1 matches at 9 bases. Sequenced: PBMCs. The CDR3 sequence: CAWVPGQGFAGTDTQYF. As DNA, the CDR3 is TGTGCCTGGGTCCCGGGACAGGGTTTTGCTGGCACAGATACGCAGTATTTT.